This T cell receptor (beta chain) was recovered during a study of blood T cells in healthy people across ages. General study points: Older age went with lower TCR beta diversity per million T cells, in a roughly linear way.

CDR1 and CDR2 from the germline V gene are SNHLY and FYNNEI. The CDR3 covers 14 residues. Concerning this clonotype itself: Its antigen remains unidentified. An end of the junction does not agree with germline; a read error may underlie this.

PCR was performed a second time for 7 to 11 cycles using a sample-barcoded 5' primer and a J-beta primer mix. Each cDNA molecule was tagged by a template-switch adaptor with 12 random nucleotides. A single record per CDR3 protein comes from TCRdb applying MiXCR to the 5' RACE reads. The sample has about 1,800,000 distinct CDR3 sequences; 28% are singletons. Sequencing input: blood. The receptor was isolated from a woman in her 30s in good health. The rearrangement uses TRBV2 and TRBJ1-5; D not resolved. The DNA of the CDR3 is TGTGCCAGCAGTCAAGCATTGGGCAATCAGCCCCAGCATTTT. Its protein is CASSQALGNQPQHF.